A selection of T cell receptor beta chains follows, all from one sample in a study of human T cells and chemical hapten exposure. TCRdb re-called the RACE reads with MiXCR, one entry per CDR3 protein. The sample lists about 120,000 distinct CDR3 sequences, roughly 13% occurring once. This specimen was whole blood, taken in connection with sensitization to the hapten diphenylcyclopropenone (DPC). Receptors originate from a man younger than 35 with alopecia areata. Some clones in this sample may be carry-over from other donors' samples. The CDR3 runs from the conserved cysteine through the conserved F or W. A D gene is named only where the DNA matches it firmly. The size field is filled for only some rows; it gives once, few, many or a size class.

D gene,V gene,clone size,J gene,CDR3 protein,CDR3 DNA
NA,TRBV2,NA,TRBJ2-7,CASSVNYEQYF,TGTGCCAGCAGTGTGAACTACGAGCAGTACTTC
NA,TRBV11-1,NA,TRBJ2-3,CASSPGPGTDTQYF,TGTGCCAGCAGCCCAGGACCCGGCACAGATACGCAGTATTTT
TRBD1,TRBV9,NA,TRBJ2-7,CASSTSGTVTAQQHF,TGTGCCAGCAGCACCTCCGGGACAGTGACAGCCCAGCAGCACTTC
TRBD1,TRBV6-5,few,TRBJ1-2,CASSYTQGAQDGYTF,TGTGCCAGCAGTTACACACAGGGGGCCCAGGATGGCTACACCTTC
NA,TRBV20-1,NA,TRBJ2-7,CSARGSGSYEQYF,TGCAGTGCTAGGGGGTCGGGGTCCTACGAGCAGTACTTC
NA,TRBV7-9,NA,TRBJ1-1,CASSLISHTEAFF,TGTGCCAGCAGCTTAATATCTCACACTGAAGCTTTCTTT
TRBD1,TRBV4-2,NA,TRBJ1-3,CASSQDLGQSPGNTIYF,TGTGCCAGCAGCCAAGATTTGGGACAGTCTCCTGGAAACACCATATATTTT
TRBD1,TRBV2,NA,TRBJ1-6,CATRQGRNSPLHF,TGTGCCACCAGACAGGGTAGGAATTCACCCCTCCACTTT
NA,TRBV7-2,few,TRBJ1-4,CASSLSRFRGRNEKLFF,TGTGCCAGCAGCTTAAGTCGTTTCAGGGGCAGAAATGAAAAACTGTTTTTT
NA,TRBV5-1,many,TRBJ2-6,CASSRDGSSGANVLTF,TGCGCCAGCAGCAGGGACGGGAGCTCTGGGGCCAACGTCCTGACTTTC
TRBD2,TRBV7-2,NA,TRBJ2-3,CASSLGVASGGHTDTQYF,TGTGCCAGCAGCTTAGGTGTGGCCAGCGGGGGTCACACAGATACGCAGTATTTT
NA,TRBV4-3,few,TRBJ2-1,CASSQFSGDEQFF,TGCGCCAGCAGCCAATTCTCAGGAGATGAGCAGTTCTTC
NA,TRBV20-1,few,TRBJ1-3,CSAKAGTTDSGNTIYF,TGCAGTGCTAAGGCGGGCACAACCGACTCTGGAAACACCATATATTTT
TRBD1,TRBV4-1,few,TRBJ2-7,CASSRGTGGSYEQYF,TGCGCCAGCAGCCGGGGGACAGGGGGCTCATACGAGCAGTACTTC
TRBD1,TRBV15,few,TRBJ2-1,CATSRKTGTGNPHEQFF,TGTGCCACCAGCAGAAAAACCGGGACAGGGAATCCCCATGAGCAGTTCTTC
NA,TRBV7-2,NA,TRBJ1-6,CASSARTSYNSPLHF,TGTGCCAGCAGCGCCCGGACATCCTATAATTCACCCCTCCACTTT
NA,TRBV6-5,NA,TRBJ2-3,CASRAGTPLTDTQYF,TGTGCCAGCAGGGCAGGGACACCACTCACAGATACGCAGTATTTT